This T cell receptor (beta chain) came from a study of molecular identifiers for immune sequencing clone quantification. Study-level results: Clonotypes topping 20 RNA copies carried over 98% of effector molecules but under 1% of naive ones. Spiked Jurkat TCR RNA originating from one cell could reportedly be identified amid around 1 million naive cells.

The V and J ends lost 4 bases and 0 bases respectively, with 15 bases between them. Germline loops: CDR1 SEHNR, CDR2 FQNEAQ (reference sequence). The CDR3 contains 16 residues. This clonotype occurred a few times. Its antigen remains unknown. The CD8+CD4-CCR7+CD45RA+ phenotype defined the sorted naive CD8 T cells. Previously described methods and listed TCR primers produced bulk TCR libraries. A single record per CDR3 protein comes from TCRdb applying MiXCR to the PCR reads. Of approximately 500,000 distinct CDR3 sequences in the sample, around 25% are singletons; the top ten hold under 0.8%. Source material: naive CD8+ T cells from blood, with Jurkat cell RNA spiked in. Subset meaning: FACS-sorted CD8+CD4-CCR7+CD45RA+ naive T cells. J is TRBJ1-1 and V is TRBV7-9; D might be TRBD1 (5 bases). The sequence came from a human donor in good health. Some libraries in this study had Jurkat cell RNA spiked in. This CDR3 reads CASSSSSTALNTEAFF. In DNA, the CDR3 is TGTGCCAGCAGCTCCTCCTCGACAGCTTTGAACACTGAAGCTTTCTTT.